These T cell receptor beta chains were read from a single sample in a study of human T cells and chemical hapten exposure. TCRdb fed the 5' RACE reads into MiXCR, producing one record per CDR3 protein. In the table there are 110,000 or so distinct CDR3 sequences, around 20% of which are singletons. The receptors shown here come from a human donor in good health. Each CDR3 is given without its conserved first and last residue.

>TRBV12-3/TRBV12-4|TRBJ2-3
ASSLSRPLAGVPRSTDTQY
>TRBV3-1|TRBJ2-3
ASSQGLGVDTQY
>TRBV28|TRBJ1-3
ASSSRDRSGNTIY
>TRBV12-3/TRBV12-4|TRBJ1-5
ASGGQLSNQPQH
>TRBV20-1|TRBJ2-4
SAKYIGVYPKNIQY
>TRBV24-1|TRBJ2-2
ATNDFTGELF
>TRBV5-1|TRBJ2-5
ASSSEGGTETQY
>TRBV12-5|TRBJ2-3
ASGPTSGAQY
>TRBV9|TRBJ2-2
ASSVSMNTGELF
>TRBV3-1|TRBJ1-2
ASSQPSTDSYGYT
>TRBV7-9|TRBJ1-4
ASSPRQGGEKLF
>TRBV18|TRBJ2-5
ASSPEVREGETQY
>TRBV20-1|TRBJ1-1
SARERYEAF
>TRBV27|TRBJ1-1
ASQPIGRQGVSEAF
>TRBV7-9|TRBJ2-3
ASSFLSKADTQY
>TRBV29-1|TRBJ2-1
SAREWTSSYNEQF
>TRBV15|TRBJ2-3
ATSRENSGSWNTQY
>TRBV11-2|TRBJ2-3
ASSPRGFSTDTQY
>TRBV4-1|TRBJ2-1
ASSQGLAGVMGEQF
>TRBV20-1|TRBJ1-2
SVWRSFDT
>TRBV2|TRBJ1-5
ASKKDRGKGFSNQPQH
>TRBV6-1|TRBJ2-3
ASSPTVAADTQY
>TRBV7-9|TRBJ1-2
ASSSSARGHGYT
>TRBV18|TRBJ2-2
ASSPQSQMGGELF
>TRBV5-1|TRBJ2-3
ASSSTSGISTDTQY
>TRBV5-5|TRBJ2-1
ASSPLWVPGDEQF
>TRBV20-1|TRBJ2-7
SALSGKTYEQY
>TRBV6-5|TRBJ2-7
ASSYSGGSWEQY
>TRBV12-3/TRBV12-4|TRBJ1-1
ASSLAGGGGEAF
>TRBV25-1|TRBJ2-2
ASSGSGGNTGELF
>TRBV5-6|TRBJ2-5
ASSSDVQETQY
>TRBV14|TRBJ1-1
ASSQDLFAEAF
>TRBV4-1|TRBJ1-4
ASSQPSGGLGEKLF
>TRBV28|TRBJ1-4
ASLRDRGKLF
>TRBV14|TRBJ2-4
ASSQVLLSILY
>TRBV28|TRBJ1-4
ASTATNEKLF